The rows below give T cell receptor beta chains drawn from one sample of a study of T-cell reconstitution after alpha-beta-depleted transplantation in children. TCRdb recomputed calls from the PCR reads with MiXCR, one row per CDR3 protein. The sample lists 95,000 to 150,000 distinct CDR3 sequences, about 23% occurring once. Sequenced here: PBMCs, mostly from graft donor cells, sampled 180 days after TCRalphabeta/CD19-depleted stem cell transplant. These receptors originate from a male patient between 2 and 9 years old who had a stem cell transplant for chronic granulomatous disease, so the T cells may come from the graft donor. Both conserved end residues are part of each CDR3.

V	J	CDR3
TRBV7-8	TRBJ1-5	CASSLWDREGNQPQHF
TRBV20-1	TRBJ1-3	CSARQGAFGNTIYF
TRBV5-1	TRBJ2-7	CASSYGEDRGYEQYF
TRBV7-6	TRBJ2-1	CASSLFQYNEQFF
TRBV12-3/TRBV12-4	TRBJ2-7	CASSFAGQQDEQYF
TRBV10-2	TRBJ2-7	CASSESKGGSYEQYF
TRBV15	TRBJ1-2	CATSRTGHYTF
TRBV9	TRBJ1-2	CASSVAGQGIYGYTF
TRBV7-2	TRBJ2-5	CASSLNSGGAFETQYF
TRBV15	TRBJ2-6	CATSGTSGGFSGANVLTF
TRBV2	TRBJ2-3	CASSERAWANTQYF
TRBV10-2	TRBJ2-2	CASRFPLAGGANTGELFF
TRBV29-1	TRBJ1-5	CSVERGIFNQPQHF
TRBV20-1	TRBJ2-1	CSARDPSGSGYNEQFF
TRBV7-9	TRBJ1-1	CASSLDSNTEAFF
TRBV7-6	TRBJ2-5	CASSLALTLETQYF
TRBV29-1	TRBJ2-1	CSVASGGANNEQFF
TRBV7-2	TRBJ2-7	CASSLAPRGYEQYF
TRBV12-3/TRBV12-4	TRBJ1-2	CASSLNPGADGYTF
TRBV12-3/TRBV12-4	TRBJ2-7	CASSRGSYEQYF
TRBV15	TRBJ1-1	CATSREWPSEAFF
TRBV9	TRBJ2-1	CASSVSLAGTDEQFF
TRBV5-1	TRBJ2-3	CASSDTLAGGPIDTQYF
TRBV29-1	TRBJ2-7	CSLRLAGVEQYF
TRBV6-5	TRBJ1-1	CASSSQGGRNTEAFF
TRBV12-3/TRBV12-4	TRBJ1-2	CASRGGDQNYGYTF
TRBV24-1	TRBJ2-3	CATKERVGTDTQYF
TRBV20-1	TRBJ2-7	CSASLFGDSEQYF
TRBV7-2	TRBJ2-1	CASSLESGTKGNEQFF
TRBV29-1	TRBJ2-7	CSVLTGEHYEQYF
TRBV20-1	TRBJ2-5	CSARGGPAPSQETQYF
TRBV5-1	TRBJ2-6	CASSFGPFSGANVLTF
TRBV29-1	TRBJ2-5	CSVAPGKIETQYF
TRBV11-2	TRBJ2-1	CASTRGVLSSYNEQFF